This T cell receptor (beta chain) was captured in a study of cytomegalovirus exposure and HLA in healthy donors. Amplification used 60 Vbeta primers and 13 Jbeta primers. The method was immunoSEQ multiplex PCR; TCRdb's version includes in-frame clones alone and lacks a portion of them. Of 85,000 to 130,000 clones in the sample, approximately 80% are singletons; the top ten hold roughly 3.9%. CDR3 length equals 17 residues. The germline CDR1 and CDR2 sequences are LGHNA and YNFKEQ. V dropped 4 bases and J dropped 1 base, with 20 bases sitting between them. This clone was observed a single time. The rearrangement uses TRBV4-2 and TRBJ2-7, with a possible D match to TRBD1 (7 bases). The material sequenced was PBMCs. The clonotype was recovered from a man aged 55-75 years in good health and CMV-seronegative. This CDR3 is CASSRQGGDRPSYEQYF. CDR3 bases: TGTGCCAGCAGCCGACAAGGAGGGGACAGACCGTCCTACGAGCAGTACTTC.